This T cell receptor beta chain was found in a study of cytomegalovirus exposure and HLA in healthy donors (dated 2017 in TCRdb). In terms of the full investigation: An earlier analysis of about 560 of the donors reported 276 Gb of sequence data and 95 million to 120 million unique TCR beta sequences obtained from approximately 180 million T cells. In an earlier analysis of several hundred of the donors, high-throughput TCR beta sequencing was used to judge whether each TCR beta V gene segment behaved as functional or pseudogenic. Typing coverage differed by locus: A, B, C, DRB1 and DQB1 were typed in about 620-630 donors, DQA1 in about 560, DPA1 in 600 to 610, and DPB1 in around 490. Several DR-DQ haplotypes were treated as single units for association and clustering because of strong linkage in the cohort. HLA typing included class I and class II loci at four-digit resolution. Alongside the repertoire data, information on donor age, sex, ethnicity and CMV serostatus was compiled. The study profiled the T cell repertoires of about 720 subjects by immunosequencing and related them to cytomegalovirus serostatus. In a later analysis, previously published TCR beta repertoires from 550 to 750 donors were re-analyzed and high-resolution HLA genotyping was added so that TCR occurrence patterns could be studied. Among the roughly 390 genotyped donors, roughly 80% belonged to the genetic ancestry cluster associated with self-reported Caucasian donors. An early release covering 550 to 650 HLA-typed donors comprised about 290 gigabases of sequencing data and roughly 85 million unique TCR sequences. All discovery cohort repertoires had been generated using a single sequencing platform. To predict cytomegalovirus infection status, the study brought together high-throughput TCR immunosequencing, statistical association of individual TCRs with disease status, and machine learning. The study was designed to test whether signatures of past pathogen exposure could be identified by cataloging public T cell receptors. Among 398 genotyped donors of the cohort, an average of about 240,000 unique TCR beta nucleotide sequences were sequenced per donor, roughly a sixth of them non-productive. Genome-wide SNP genotypes for about 55% of the 666 donors were used in a later genetic analysis, which treated that subset as a discovery cohort. In addition to the first cohort of about 650 subjects, a separate validation cohort of over 90 different subjects was used. Rather than using new phenotypic data, the later analysis identified candidate immune exposures from TCR beta sequences and from how often those sequences occurred across donors.

Beyond this particular receptor, the publication reports: Correlated functional status among segregating V segments might be attributable to linkage disequilibrium, but an unknown experimental factor could not be ruled out. In a later analysis, some 18,000 TCR beta sequences were associated with specific HLA alleles at a false discovery rate of 0.05. Some IMGT-functional V segments, including TRBV6-2 and TRBV6-3, could not be told apart with the 87-base-pair reads, so those segments were excluded. In a later analysis, the rate of TCR association differed among HLA loci, with DRB1 alleles having the most associated TCRs and HLA-C alleles having the fewest. Roughly 15 rarely observed V segments, including chromosome 9 orphons, were excluded from the earlier analysis of approximately 500 of the donors because counts were too low. Roughly uniform sequencing depth across donors was assumed in presence/absence analyses, although this assumption may not hold. In both the original and validation cohorts, the classifier was reported to diagnose cytomegalovirus status with high specificity and sensitivity. A few of the identified cytomegalovirus-associated TCR beta chains were confirmed in vitro to be specific for cytomegalovirus antigens. In a later analysis, HLA-associated TCR beta chains were found to be more clonally expanded and to have lower generation probabilities than equally common non-associated chains. A further reported finding was that TCR beta sequences accurately predicted the HLA-A and HLA-B alleles for most subjects in the first cohort. While some public TCRs were present in many individuals, most TCR sequences turned up only very rarely across donors. Because HLA typing was unavailable for some donors at each locus, only the typed subset was used in association tests. CMV serostatus was the only immune exposure information available for the cohort. In an earlier analysis of some 640 of the donors, most TCR beta V segments were observed in productive rearrangements about 87% or about 30% of the time, broadly matching IMGT annotations. A total of about 180 TCR beta chains were listed by the study as associated with cytomegalovirus. In this cohort, only TCR beta chains were sequenced, and detectable features were limited by the absence of alpha or paired-chain data. A later analysis reported that several top co-occurrence clusters appeared linked to parvovirus B19, influenza, CMV and Epstein-Barr virus. Assigning TCR associations to individual alleles was difficult when HLA alleles, especially DR and DQ, strongly co-occurred. According to the authors, the approach could potentially be generalized to other disease states and immunological phenotypes. The sequencing pipeline was judged likely to have produced a cluster of highly shared sequence variants as a technical artifact. In a later genetic analysis, fewer N-insertions in productive TCRs were reported among donors in an Asian-associated ancestry cluster than the roughly 700-donor mean. An association between a missense DCLRE1C variant and V-gene and J-gene trimming of TCR beta chains was found in a later genetic analysis and replicated in an independent cohort. According to a later analysis, most CMV-associated TCR beta chains appeared to be HLA-restricted, and the HLA associations seemed to be driven largely by CMV exposure.

This clone was detected a few times. There is no known antigen for this receptor. There are no base qualities to consult, and no much larger clone falls within one base. The library was built by means of the immunoSEQ multiplex PCR assay. For the multiplex PCR, a mixture combining 60 forward primers for TCR Vbeta segments and 13 reverse primers for TCR Jbeta segments was used. The CDR3 region of rearranged TCR beta genes was amplified from genomic DNA with a multiplex PCR assay. Amplified TCR beta libraries were sequenced as 87-base-pair reads on the Illumina HiSeq System. Processing in the source paper ran as follows. A later analysis counted approximately 74 million unique TCR beta chains across the 500 to 850 repertoires, and 10 million to 12 million of these chains were shared by at least two donors. To remove PCR and sequencing errors, raw reads were error-corrected and collapsed into unique sequences using a nearest-neighbor algorithm that merged closely related sequences. V, D and J gene segments were assigned by aligning CDR3 sequences to IMGT reference sequences. For a sequence to be retained, a match of at least six nucleotides to both a V gene segment and a J gene segment was required. Rearrangements were classified as productive when the CDR3 lacked stop codons and remained in frame with V and J, and all other rearrangements were classified as non-productive. CDR3 was defined by IMGT convention, running from the second conserved V-encoded cysteine to the conserved J-encoded phenylalanine. The earlier analysis of about 620 of the donors excluded sequences that lacked an unambiguous match to a single V gene segment. In an earlier analysis of several hundred of the donors, V segments were called functional above 56.7% productive rearrangements and were called segregating when the between-donor standard deviation exceeded 5%. To diagnose cytomegalovirus status from the catalog of TCR beta chain sequences, a statistical classification framework was built. In a later analysis, TCR nucleotide sequences were compared against IMGT/GENE-DB human TR gene sequences so that V and J genes could be assigned. A later analysis assigned CDR3 sequences and most-parsimonious VDJ recombination scenarios with the TCRdist pipeline. In a later analysis, every TCR beta chain was defined by the combination of its CDR3 amino acid sequence and its V-gene family, and reads without a unique V-gene family were dropped. In a later analysis, a few hundred highly shared, low-generation-probability nucleotide sequences were removed to address suspected cross-contamination and a sequencing artifact. For each public chain, a later analysis derived a clonal expansion index from normalized ranks of inferred template counts within each repertoire. In a later analysis, generation probabilities were computed with a VDJ recombination model fitted to out-of-frame rearrangements, and the resulting probabilities were checked against IGoR. Hypergeometric tests were used in a later analysis to score TCR-TCR, TCR-HLA and TCR-CMV co-occurrence, with a repertoire-size bias correction applied to the TCR pairs. False discovery rates were estimated in a later analysis by permuting HLA or CMV assignments 20 times. A later analysis grouped co-occurring TCRs with DBSCAN, adding TCRdist sequence similarity when clustering within HLA-allele-positive subsets. Repertoires with fewer than 30,000 or more than 120,000 public chains were left out of co-occurrence clustering, as were roughly five repertoires with anomalous nucleotide sharing. As stored in TCRdb, this immuneACCESS dataset retains in-frame rearrangements with V and J assigned. A fraction of the clones does not appear; measured against another copy, unresolved V genes explain less than half of the discrepancy, and the remainder lacks a known reason. V, J and clone size are those of that table, while D and trimming were read from the DNA. A total of about 76,000 clones appear in this sample, roughly 73% of them only once. The ten largest make up 15% to 20% of the sample.

There are 15 amino acids in the CDR3, from cysteine to phenylalanine inclusive. Left in the record is the CDR3 DNA by itself, 45 bases read in frame from the first base. Deletion took 8 bases off V and 8 bases off J, with a span of 19 bases between the germline ends. CDR1 and CDR2 are drawn from the germline V gene (reference sequence): LNHDA, SQIVND. The cohort comprised some 700 healthy bone marrow donors. Cohort members were all nominally healthy when sampled, although unrecorded immune exposures were likely present. The donor was CMV seropositive and belonged to the group of 250 to 300 seropositive cohort members. A peripheral blood sample was provided by each donor, and peripheral blood mononuclear cells were used for TCR beta sequencing. Genomic DNA was extracted from the blood cell samples with the Qiagen DNeasy Blood Extraction Kit.

The chain couples TRBV19 to TRBJ1-6, and the D gene may be TRBD1, 6 bases matching. The sample comprised PBMCs. The sequence came from a woman aged 35 to 49 in good health and CMV-seropositive. The sequenced DNA: TGTGCCAGTTCTAGACAGGCCTCCCGGGATTCACCCCTCCACTTT. It translates to CASSRQASRDSPLHF.